This T cell receptor (beta chain) was captured by sequencing in a study of blood T cell repertoires in COVID-19. This CDR3 has 15 residues. Germline lookup yields CDR1 GTSNPN and CDR2 SVGIG (reference sequence). Between the trimmed V and J ends, which lost 4 bases and 4 bases, there was a span of 14 bases. The data were produced by immunoSEQ multiplex PCR, yet TCRdb's version contains in-frame clones alone and is incomplete. The table records approximately 190,000 clones, about 90% of them present only once. The TCR was taken from a man aged 60 to 69 with active or convalescent COVID-19. The sample consisted of peripheral blood. This chain uses TRBV30 with TRBJ1-6, with D perhaps TRBD1 (6 bases). CDR3 in DNA: TGTGCCTGGAATCTCTACAGGGATTATAATTCACCCCTCCACTTT. Translating it yields CAWNLYRDYNSPLHF.